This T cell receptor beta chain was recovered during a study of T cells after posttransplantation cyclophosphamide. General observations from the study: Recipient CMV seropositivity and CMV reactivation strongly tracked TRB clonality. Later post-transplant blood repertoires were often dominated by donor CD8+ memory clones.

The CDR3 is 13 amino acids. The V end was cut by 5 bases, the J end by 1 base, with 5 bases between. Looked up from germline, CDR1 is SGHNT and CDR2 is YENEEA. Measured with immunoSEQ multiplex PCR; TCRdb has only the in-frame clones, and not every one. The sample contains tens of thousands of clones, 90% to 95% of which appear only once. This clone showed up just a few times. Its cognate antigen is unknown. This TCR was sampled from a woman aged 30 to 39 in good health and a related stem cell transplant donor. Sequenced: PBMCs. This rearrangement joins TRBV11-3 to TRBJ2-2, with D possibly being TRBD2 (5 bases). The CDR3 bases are TGTGCCAGCAGCAGCGGGAACACCGGGGAGCTGTTTTTT. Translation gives CASSSGNTGELFF.